Listed here are 14 T cell receptor beta chains from one sample, sequenced in a study of shared clonotypes between healthy human individuals. Clones were read by immunoSEQ multiplex PCR, and TCRdb kept only the in-frame ones, dropping some. The data hold roughly 1 million clones, with about 76% observed a single time. The specimen sequenced was memory CD4+ T cells sorted from blood. Documented subset: CD45RA-negative fraction. The receptors were sampled from a man in his late teens or twenties in good health.

This chain connects TRBV5-1 to TRBJ2-3, with a tentative D call TRBD1 (6 bases). The CDR3 consists of 15 residues. CDR1 is SGHRS, CDR2 YFSETQ, per germline. V shed 0 bases and J shed 1 base, with 9 bases lying between them. The CDR3 protein is CASSLDRVGTDTQYF. CDR3 DNA sequence: TGCGCCAGCAGCTTGGACAGGGTGGGCACAGATACGCAGTATTTT.

V and J are TRBV29-1 and TRBJ2-6; 10 bases map to TRBD1. The CDR3 consists of 15 residues. After removal of 6 bases from V and 0 bases from J, the junction contained 2 bases not matched to a gene. CDR1 SQVTM and CDR2 ANQGSEA come from the germline V gene. The CDR3 protein is CSVRTGGSGANVLTF. The CDR3 DNA reads as TGCAGCGTACGGACAGGGGGCTCTGGGGCCAACGTCCTGACTTTC.

The chain links TRBV5-6 to TRBJ1-2; D is unclear. This CDR3 spans 12 amino acids. Trimming took 0 bases from V and 8 from J, leaving 8 bases between them. The germline V gene has CDR1 SGHDT and CDR2 YYEEEE. DNA of the CDR3: TGTGCCAGCAGCTTGGGTGTCAAAGGCTACACCTTC. Residues: CASSLGVKGYTF.

The chain links TRBV5-6 to TRBJ2-1, with 9 bases that match TRBD2. Germline CDR1 is SGHDT and CDR2 is YYEEEE. J gave up 1 base and V 4 bases, and 6 bases lay outside the gene matches. The CDR3 is 16 amino acids. CDR3 DNA: TGTGCCAGCAGCACAGGACTAGCGAGTTCCTACAATGAGCAGTTCTTC. This sequence encodes CASSTGLASSYNEQFF.

The rearrangement joins TRBV7-2 to TRBJ2-7; no clear D. Looked up from germline, CDR1 is SGHTA and CDR2 is FQGNSA. Trimming stripped 2 bases from V and 2 bases from J, with 7 bases between. The CDR3 consists of 13 residues. CDR3 nucleotides: TGTGCCAGCAGCTTACCAGTACCCTACGAGCAGTACTTC. Its translation: CASSLPVPYEQYF.

The rearrangement joins TRBV4-1 to TRBJ2-5, with D perhaps matching TRBD2 (5 bases). There are 15 residues in the CDR3. Germline V gives CDR1 MGHRA, CDR2 YSYEKL. Trimming shortened V by 0 bases and J by 5 bases, and 13 bases separated the two germline ends. CDR3 amino acids: CASSQEGKRGETQYF. As DNA, the CDR3 is TGCGCCAGCAGCCAAGAAGGGAAGCGAGGGGAGACCCAGTACTTC.

As DNA, the CDR3 is TGTGCCAGCAGCGTAGTGGCAGGGGGCTATGGCTACACCTTC. It translates to CASSVVAGGYGYTF. The chain couples TRBV9 to TRBJ1-2, with TRBD1 matching over 7 bases. The CDR3 is 14 amino acids. CDR1 is SGDLS, CDR2 YYNGEE, per germline. V lost 0 bases, J lost 4 bases, and 3 bases stayed unmatched.

The chain is built from TRBV28 and TRBJ2-1; 11 bases fit TRBD2. V shed 3 bases, J shed 4 bases, and the junction held 5 bases outside the gene matches. The CDR3 is 16 amino acids. CDR1 MDHEN and CDR2 SYDVKM come from the germline V gene. The CDR3 loop is CASSLVAGGQYNEQFF. The CDR3 nucleotides are TGTGCCAGCAGTTTGGTAGCGGGGGGGCAGTACAATGAGCAGTTCTTC.

The V and J genes are TRBV6-1 and TRBJ2-3, with D tentatively TRBD1 (5 bases). Trimming removed 1 base from V and 6 bases from J, with 20 bases in between. Germline V gene data show CDR1 as MNHNS and CDR2 as SASEGT. The CDR3 contains 17 residues. CDR3 nucleotides: TGTGCCAGCAGTGAAGAATTACGGACCCGGTCAGGGGATACGCAGTATTTT. Residues: CASSEELRTRSGDTQYF.

This clone was detected only a few times. The rearrangement uses TRBV6-5 and TRBJ1-1; 10 bases fit TRBD1. CDR1 is MNHEY, CDR2 SVGAGI, per germline. V dropped 10 bases and J dropped 4; count of bases not matched to a gene: 3. The CDR3 totals 12 residues. The CDR3 region is CATRQGATEAFF. CDR3 DNA sequence: TGTGCCACCCGACAGGGGGCCACTGAAGCTTTCTTT.

A few counts support this clone. The CDR3 region has the DNA TGTGCCAGCAGTGTCGGGACAGCCCTCGAGACCCAGTACTTC. Protein product: CASSVGTALETQYF. This sequence joins TRBV6-1 and TRBJ2-5; 7 bases fit TRBD1. Germline loops: CDR1 MNHNS, CDR2 SASEGT. CDR3 size: 14 residues. The V and J ends lost 4 bases and 5 bases, in that order; junction bases with no gene match: 7.

The count of this clone is one. This chain uses TRBV9 with TRBJ1-6; 9 bases fit TRBD1. The CDR3 runs 15 residues. The trim removed 3 bases at V and 7 bases at J, leaving 5 bases unmatched. The V gene's germline CDR1 is SGDLS and CDR2 YYNGEE. The CDR3 spells CASSAGTGKNSPLHF. CDR3 bases: TGTGCCAGCAGCGCCGGGACAGGGAAAAATTCACCCCTCCACTTT.

The V gene is TRBV6-5, the J gene TRBJ2-1, with TRBD2 matching 13 bases. Germline V lookup: CDR1 MNHEY, CDR2 SVGAGI. V lost 5 bases and J lost 12; bases outside the gene matches: 7. The CDR3 sequence is 14 residues long. The CDR3 spells CASSEGLAGLGQFF. CDR3 sequence (DNA): TGTGCCAGCAGTGAGGGACTAGCGGGGCTCGGGCAGTTCTTC.

This clone was picked up a small number of times. The J gene is TRBJ2-2, the V gene TRBV10-3; possibly TRBD2 for D (6 bases). This CDR3 is built from 15 residues. Trimming left V 5 bases short and J 1 base short, with 11 bases between. Germline V gives CDR1 ENHRY, CDR2 SYGVKD. Written as DNA, the CDR3 is TGTGCCATCAGTCCCCGGGACTTGAACACCGGGGAGCTGTTTTTT. It codes for CAISPRDLNTGELFF.